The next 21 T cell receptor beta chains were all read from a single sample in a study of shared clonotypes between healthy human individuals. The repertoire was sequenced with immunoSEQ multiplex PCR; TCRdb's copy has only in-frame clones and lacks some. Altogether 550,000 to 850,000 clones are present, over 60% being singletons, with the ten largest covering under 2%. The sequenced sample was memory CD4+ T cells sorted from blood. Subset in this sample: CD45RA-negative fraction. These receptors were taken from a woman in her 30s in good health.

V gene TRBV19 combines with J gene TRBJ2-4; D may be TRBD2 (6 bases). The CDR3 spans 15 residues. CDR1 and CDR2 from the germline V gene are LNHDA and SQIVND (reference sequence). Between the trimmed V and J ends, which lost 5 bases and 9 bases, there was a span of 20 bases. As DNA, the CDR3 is TGTGCCAGTAGTCGACCCGGGACTGATAAGAGCATTCAGTACTTC. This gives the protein CASSRPGTDKSIQYF.

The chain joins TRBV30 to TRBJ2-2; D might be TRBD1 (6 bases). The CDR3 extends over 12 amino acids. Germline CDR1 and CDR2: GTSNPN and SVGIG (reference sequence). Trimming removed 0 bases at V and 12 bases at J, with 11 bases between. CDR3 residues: CAWSVPGVQLFF. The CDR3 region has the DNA TGTGCCTGGAGTGTGCCAGGGGTACAGCTGTTTTTT.

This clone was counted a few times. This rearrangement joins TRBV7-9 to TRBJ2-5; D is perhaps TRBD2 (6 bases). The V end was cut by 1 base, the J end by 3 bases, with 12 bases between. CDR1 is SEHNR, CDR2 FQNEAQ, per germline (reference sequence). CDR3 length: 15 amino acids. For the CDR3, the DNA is TGTGCCAGCAGCTTAGACGGGGGACTTGAAGAGACCCAGTACTTC. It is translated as CASSLDGGLEETQYF.

The DNA of the CDR3 is TGTGCCAGCAGTTCCAGTTTAAATGAGCAGTTCTTC. Translation: CASSSSLNEQFF. This chain links TRBV6-5 with TRBJ2-1; D not certain. This CDR3 region has 12 residues. CDR1 and CDR2 (germline): MNHEY, SVGAGI. Trimming left V 4 bases short and J 7 bases short, with 8 bases between.

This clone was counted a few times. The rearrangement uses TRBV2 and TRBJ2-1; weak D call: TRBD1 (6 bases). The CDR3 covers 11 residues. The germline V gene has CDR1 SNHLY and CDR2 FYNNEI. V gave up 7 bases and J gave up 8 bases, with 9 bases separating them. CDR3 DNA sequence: TGTGCCAGCAACAGGGCGGATGAGCAGTTCTTC. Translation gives CASNRADEQFF.

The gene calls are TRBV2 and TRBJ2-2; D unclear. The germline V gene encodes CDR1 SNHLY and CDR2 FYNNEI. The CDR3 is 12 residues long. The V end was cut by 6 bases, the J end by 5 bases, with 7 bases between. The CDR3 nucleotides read TGTGCCAGCAGACCCGATACCGGGGAGCTGTTTTTT. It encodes CASRPDTGELFF.

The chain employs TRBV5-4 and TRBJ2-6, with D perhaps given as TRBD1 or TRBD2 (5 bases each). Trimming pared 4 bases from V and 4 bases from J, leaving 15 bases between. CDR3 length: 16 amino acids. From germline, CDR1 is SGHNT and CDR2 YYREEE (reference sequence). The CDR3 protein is CASSPRDPGGANVLTF. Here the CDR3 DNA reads TGTGCCAGCAGCCCCAGGGACCCAGGAGGGGCCAACGTCCTGACTTTC.

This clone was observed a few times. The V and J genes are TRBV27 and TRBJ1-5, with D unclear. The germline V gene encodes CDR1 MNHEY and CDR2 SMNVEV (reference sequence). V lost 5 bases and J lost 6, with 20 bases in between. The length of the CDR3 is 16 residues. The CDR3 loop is CASSRVYGVMAQPQHF. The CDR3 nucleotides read TGTGCCAGCAGTCGGGTTTATGGGGTTATGGCTCAGCCCCAGCATTTT.

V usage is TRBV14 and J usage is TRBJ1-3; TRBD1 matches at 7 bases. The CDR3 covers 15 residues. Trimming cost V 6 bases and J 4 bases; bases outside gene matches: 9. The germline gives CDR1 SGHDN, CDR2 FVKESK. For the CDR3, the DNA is TGTGCCAGCAGTATTATGGGGACAGCAGGAAACACCATATATTTT. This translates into CASSIMGTAGNTIYF.

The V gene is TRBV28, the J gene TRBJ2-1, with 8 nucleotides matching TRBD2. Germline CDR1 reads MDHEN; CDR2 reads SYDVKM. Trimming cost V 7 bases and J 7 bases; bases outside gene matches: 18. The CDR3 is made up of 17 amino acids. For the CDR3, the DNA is TGTGCCAGCATTCCTAGCCTAGCGGGTATTTCTCTGAATGAGCAGTTCTTC. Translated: CASIPSLAGISLNEQFF. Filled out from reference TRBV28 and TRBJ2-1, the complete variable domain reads DVKVTQSSRYLVKRTGEKVFLECVQDMDHENMFWYRQDPGLGLRLIYFSYDVKMKEKGDIPEGYSVSREKKERFSLILESASTNQTSMYLCASIPSLAGISLNEQFFGPGTRLTVL.

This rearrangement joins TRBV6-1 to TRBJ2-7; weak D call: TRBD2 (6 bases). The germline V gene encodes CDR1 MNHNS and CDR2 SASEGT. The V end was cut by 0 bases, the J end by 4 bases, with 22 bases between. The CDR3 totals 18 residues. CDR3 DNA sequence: TGTGCCAGCAGTGAAGCGAAGAAGGCCGGGACTTTATTATACGAGCAGTACTTC. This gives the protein CASSEAKKAGTLLYEQYF.

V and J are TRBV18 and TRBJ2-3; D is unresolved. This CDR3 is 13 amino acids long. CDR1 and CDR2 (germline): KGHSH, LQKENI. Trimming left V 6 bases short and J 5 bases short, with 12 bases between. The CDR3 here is CASSPTDRDTQYF. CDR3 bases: TGTGCCAGCTCCCCTACGGACCGAGATACGCAGTATTTT.

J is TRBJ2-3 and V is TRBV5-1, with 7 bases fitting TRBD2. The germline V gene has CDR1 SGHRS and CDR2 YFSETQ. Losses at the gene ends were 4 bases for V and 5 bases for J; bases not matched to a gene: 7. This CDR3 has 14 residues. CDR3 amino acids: CASSPPAGVDTQYF. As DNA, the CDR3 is TGCGCCAGCAGCCCCCCCGCGGGGGTAGATACGCAGTATTTT.

The CDR3 DNA reads TGTGCCAGCAGTTTCTCGGCAGGGACCCTTAACTATGGCTACACCTTC. Translated: CASSFSAGTLNYGYTF. The gene calls are TRBV27 and TRBJ1-2; maybe TRBD1 (5 bases). V was shortened by 3 bases and J by 1 base, with 15 bases between the two germline ends. The CDR3 loop spans 16 amino acids. Germline V gene data show CDR1 as MNHEY and CDR2 as SMNVEV (reference sequence).

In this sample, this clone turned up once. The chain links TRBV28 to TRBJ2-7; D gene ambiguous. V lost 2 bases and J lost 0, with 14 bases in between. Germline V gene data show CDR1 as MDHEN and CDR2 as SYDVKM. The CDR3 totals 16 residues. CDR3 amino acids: CASSLVYGTYSYEQYF. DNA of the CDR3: TGTGCCAGCAGTTTAGTATATGGCACATACTCCTACGAGCAGTACTTC.

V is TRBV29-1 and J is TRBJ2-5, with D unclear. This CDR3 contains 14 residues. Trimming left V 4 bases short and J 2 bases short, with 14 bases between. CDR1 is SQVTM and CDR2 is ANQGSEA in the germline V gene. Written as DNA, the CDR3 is TGCAGCGTTGTAAGGTTGGACGATCAAGAGACCCAGTACTTC. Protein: CSVVRLDDQETQYF.

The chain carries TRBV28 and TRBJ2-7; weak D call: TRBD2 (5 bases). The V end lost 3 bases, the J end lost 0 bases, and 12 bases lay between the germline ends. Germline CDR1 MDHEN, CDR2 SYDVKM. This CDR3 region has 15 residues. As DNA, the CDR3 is TGTGCCAGCAGTTTCTTTGCGGCGGGCTCCTACGAGCAGTACTTC. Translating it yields CASSFFAAGSYEQYF.

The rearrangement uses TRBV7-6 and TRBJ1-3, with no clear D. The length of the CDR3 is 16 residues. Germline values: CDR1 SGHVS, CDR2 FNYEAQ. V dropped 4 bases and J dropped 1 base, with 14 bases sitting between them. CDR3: CASSSRLDRSGNTIYF. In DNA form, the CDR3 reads TGTGCCAGCAGCTCGCGACTGGATCGGTCTGGAAACACCATATATTTT.

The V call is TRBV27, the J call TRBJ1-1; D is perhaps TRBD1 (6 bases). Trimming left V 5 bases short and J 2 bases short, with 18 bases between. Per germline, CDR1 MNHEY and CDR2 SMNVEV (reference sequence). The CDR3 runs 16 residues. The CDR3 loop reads CASSQPLGGGNTEAFF. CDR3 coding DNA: TGTGCCAGCAGTCAACCCCTTGGGGGGGGCAACACTGAAGCTTTCTTT.

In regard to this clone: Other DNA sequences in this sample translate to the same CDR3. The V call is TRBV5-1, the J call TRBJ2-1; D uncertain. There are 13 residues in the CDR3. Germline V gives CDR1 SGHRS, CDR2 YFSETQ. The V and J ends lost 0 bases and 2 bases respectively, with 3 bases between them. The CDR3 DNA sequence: TGCGCCAGCAGCTTGGTCCCCTACAATGAGCAGTTCTTC. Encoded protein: CASSLVPYNEQFF.

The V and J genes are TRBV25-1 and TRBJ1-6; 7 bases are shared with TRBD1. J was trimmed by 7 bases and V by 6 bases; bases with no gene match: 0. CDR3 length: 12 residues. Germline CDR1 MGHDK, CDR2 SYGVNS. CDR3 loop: CASRGQNSPLHF. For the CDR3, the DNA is TGTGCCAGCAGGGGACAGAATTCACCCCTCCACTTT.